The clone carrying this TCR beta chain showed up just once. Antigen specificity is unknown. The CDR3 has 11 amino acids. The V end was cut by 3 bases, the J end by 3 bases, with 3 bases between. The data were obtained in a study of T cell responses to AZD1222 COVID-19 vaccine. The study, taken as a whole, reports: It was only 6 or 7 AZD1222 recipients who were seropositive at baseline. In a largely white British group with more females than males, clonal diversity was possibly underestimated. Regions left unmutated in variants are reportedly the target of nearly half of spike-specific TCRs.

The method was immunoSEQ multiplex PCR; TCRdb's version includes in-frame clones alone and lacks a portion of them. The table lists about 120,000 clones, roughly 89% of them singletons. The TCR was taken from an adult in good health. The chain couples TRBV12-3 or TRBV12-4 to TRBJ2-7; no clear D gene. The sequences come from peripheral blood, collected on day 0 of AZD1222 vaccination. The CDR3 DNA reads TGTGCCAGCAGTTTGGACTACGAGCAGTACTTC. Translating gives CASSLDYEQYF.